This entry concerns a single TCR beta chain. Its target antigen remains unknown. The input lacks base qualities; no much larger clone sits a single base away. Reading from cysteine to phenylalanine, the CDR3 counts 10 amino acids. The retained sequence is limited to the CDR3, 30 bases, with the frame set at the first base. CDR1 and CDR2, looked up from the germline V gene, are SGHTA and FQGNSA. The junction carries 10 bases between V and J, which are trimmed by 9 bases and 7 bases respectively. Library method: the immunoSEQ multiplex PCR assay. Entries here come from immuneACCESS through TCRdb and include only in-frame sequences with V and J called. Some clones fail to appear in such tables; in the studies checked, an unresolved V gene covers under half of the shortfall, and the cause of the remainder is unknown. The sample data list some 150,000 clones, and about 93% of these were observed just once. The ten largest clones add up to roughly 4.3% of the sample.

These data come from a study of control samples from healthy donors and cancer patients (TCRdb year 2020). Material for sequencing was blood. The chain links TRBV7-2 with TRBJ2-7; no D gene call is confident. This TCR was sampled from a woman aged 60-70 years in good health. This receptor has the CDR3 CARGSWEQYF. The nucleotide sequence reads TGTGCCAGAGGGTCTTGGGAGCAGTACTTC.